This T cell receptor beta chain was captured by sequencing in a study of blood T cell repertoires in COVID-19. Study context: PBMCs, B-cell-depleted T cells, or T cells were the source of the cDNA or gDNA that made up the material.

The CDR3 has 15 residues. V lost 7 bases and J 10 bases, leaving 20 bases between the germline ends. Germline-derived CDR1 and CDR2 are MDHEN and SYDVKM. Individuals drawn from around 25 US areas were roughly 18 to 95 years old. Cohort 3 recovery required two negative PCRs, clearance, or symptom resolution. Original data processing: Amplification of reference gene primers was used by the study to estimate nucleated cell counts. Repertoires were generated with immunoSEQ multiplex PCR, while TCRdb's copy carries only in-frame clones and drops some. That table supplies the V and J calls and clone size; D and trimming were determined from the DNA. Of 150,000 to 200,000 clones listed, approximately 88% are singletons.

The chain is built from TRBV28 and TRBJ1-6; D is ambiguous. This sequence was found in a woman aged 55-69 years who had recovered from COVID-19. The sequenced sample was PBMCs or T cells enriched from blood (not recorded which). CDR3 sequence (DNA): TGTGCCAGCACCACGCCTGACACGTTGGGCTCACCCCTCCACTTT. Residues: CASTTPDTLGSPLHF.